This TCR beta chain originates from a study of identical twins (dated by TCRdb to the mid-2010s). Regarding the complete study: The study deep-sequenced TCR alpha and beta repertoires from monozygotic twins, unrelated adults of various ages and cord blood to test whether fetal clonotypes persist. To rule out contamination, replicate twin experiments were performed at different times with different library preparation protocols.

Library method: 5' RACE. Reads for this sample came from an Illumina HiSeq 2000. Template switching introduced a universal primer binding site; the final cDNA contained a unique molecular identifier, enabling accurate counting of TCR cDNA molecules. First-strand cDNA for TCR alpha and beta chains was synthesized from specific primers in the conserved constant-segment region. To control for contamination, every cDNA library carried two barcodes: a SMART-Mk sample barcode plus Illumina barcodes. TruSeq adapter sequences, together with Illumina sample barcodes, were added in two successive PCR steps. The TCR alpha and beta cDNA libraries were sequenced on the Illumina HiSeq platform using custom primers. The original methods were these. MiGEC processed the raw reads to extract unique molecular identifiers, while MiXCR was used to determine the CDR3 positions. Recombination models were inferred per individual with the repgenHMM and IGoR tools using an EM algorithm. Shared clonotypes were analyzed with the tcR package in R, and sharing was normalized by the product of cloneset sizes. To study raw recombination without the effects of thymic and clonal selection, out-of-frame nonproductive sequences were analyzed. The public reads were reanalyzed by TCRdb: fastp trimming at Q25, MiXCR alignment, in-frame beta chains only. Each CDR3 protein appears once, grouped with its most common genes and DNA. The V and J calls come from TCRdb's annotation, not from the publication. The sample table records some 630,000 distinct CDR3 sequences; 7.1% of these occur just once. The top ten constitute around 1.6% of the sample.

On the study overall, not on this receptor specifically: Out-of-frame TCR alpha sequences shared between twins showed an excess of low generation-probability sequences compared with coincidental sharing between unrelated individuals. In monozygotic twins, out-of-frame TCR alpha sharing was systematically underestimated by recombination models, although the models agreed with sharing between unrelated individuals. Zero-insertion analyses could be partly confounded by invariant T cells such as MAIT and iNKT, though diverse VJ usage argued against such confounding for most clonotypes. Because the same donors could not be followed over many years, the conclusions relied on cross-sectional statistical analysis. Abundant cord blood beta clonotypes had fewer insertions, young adult naive repertoires showed a similar but weaker trend, and memory repertoires showed no such trend. Excess twin sharing in beta out-of-frame sequences was weaker because fewer shared sequences lowered the signal-to-noise ratio.

Every donor in the study was a healthy Caucasian. The twin cohort comprised three pairs of female monozygotic twins, all aged about 18 to 30 years. The RNA used for TCR libraries was isolated from peripheral blood mononuclear cells. This clonotype was found many times. The specificity of this receptor is unknown. Base-call qualities are not available, and no considerably larger clone is one nucleotide away. The sample was also reused in another study, on yellow fever vaccine responses in identical twins. According to the second study: The T cell response to vaccination in identical twins was reported by the authors to appear partly convergent and partly personalized. In identical twins, the study followed T cell clones that responded to the vaccine with precision.

The sample taken for sequencing was PBMCs. This TCR was sampled from a young woman in good health.

The CDR3 sequence is CASRGPFRAGELFF. In nucleotide form, the sequence is TGTGCCAGCAGGGGGCCCTTTAGGGCCGGGGAGCTGTTTTTT. The rearranged chain carries TRBV12-3 or TRBV12-4 and TRBJ2-2; the D gene is perhaps TRBD1, from 5 matching bases. Spanning cysteine to phenylalanine, the CDR3 consists of 14 amino acids. The kept DNA is CDR3 alone, 42 bases in frame from the first base. V loses 6 bases of germline sequence and J loses 6 bases, and the interval between the two ends is 14 bases.